This TCR beta chain was recovered during a study of radiotherapy plus CTLA-4 blockade in lung cancer. Whole-study results and caveats: Peripheral blood showed expansion of tumor-derived TCR clones after radiotherapy and ipilimumab.

Clones were sequenced by immunoSEQ multiplex PCR, and TCRdb holds only the in-frame ones, with some missing. Among some 78,000 clones, approximately 86% were seen once, and the ten largest hold 2% to 2.5%. The germline V gene has CDR1 MNHEY and CDR2 SMNVEV (reference sequence). The V end lost 7 bases, the J end lost 1 base, and 11 bases lay between the germline ends. The CDR3 is made up of 13 amino acids. This clone was seen more than once but under ten times. Its target is unknown. The chain employs TRBV27 and TRBJ2-7; the D gene is possibly TRBD1 (5 bases). The sample consisted of peripheral blood, taken from a patient treated with radiotherapy plus ipilimumab. This clonotype was obtained from a human donor with non-small cell lung cancer who had a partial response to radiotherapy plus ipilimumab. The CDR3 sequence: CASKGQRSYEQYF. The CDR3, as DNA: TGTGCCAGCAAGGGGCAACGGTCCTACGAGCAGTACTTC.